Included here is one TCR beta chain sequence, with context. It was version v3.0 of the immunoSEQ assay that was run at survey level. TCRdb's copy holds only in-frame clones and misses some; the assay was immunoSEQ multiplex PCR. The table records 20,000 to 25,000 clones, about nine tenths of them present only once. These data originate in a study of long-term antiretroviral therapy in people with HIV. The V end lost 0 bases, the J end lost 4 bases, and 13 bases lay between the germline ends. Germline loops: CDR1 SGDLS, CDR2 YYNGEE. The CDR3 covers 15 residues. This TCR came from a man between 18 and 35 years old with HIV. The specimen was unsorted PBMCs, collected 0.2 years before starting antiretroviral therapy. V usage is TRBV9 and J usage is TRBJ2-5, with D possibly TRBD1 on 6 matching bases. The CDR3 is CASSVGGGAGETQYF. For the CDR3, the DNA is TGTGCCAGCAGCGTAGGTGGGGGCGCGGGAGAGACCCAGTACTTC.